Sequencing of this T cell receptor (beta chain) was carried out in a study of CD8 T cells in ankylosing spondylitis. Study-level results: Disease-linked clones reportedly showed significant enrichment in matched ankylosing spondylitis synovial fluid. Seemingly characteristic of ankylosing spondylitis blood was a TCR beta motif consisting of under ten highly homologous variants.

V was cut by 5 bases and J by 5 bases, with 15 bases left in between. Germline values: CDR1 DFQATT, CDR2 SNEGSKA (reference sequence). The CDR3 covers 14 residues. With respect to this clonotype: As yet, its antigen is unknown.

With molecular barcodes, quantitative 5'-RACE was used to make the TCR beta libraries. TCRdb analysed the 5' RACE reads with MiXCR anew, one entry per CDR3 protein. The sample comprises 250,000 to 400,000 distinct CDR3 sequences, about 9.9% of which are singletons, and roughly 9% rests with the top ten. The specimen sequenced was blood, either unsorted or a sorted T cell fraction (not recorded which). The sequence came from a female donor with ankylosing spondylitis or in good health (not recorded which). V gene TRBV20-1 combines with J gene TRBJ2-2; D gene uncertain. CDR3 region: CSALQLGWTGELFF. DNA for the CDR3: TGCAGTGCTTTACAGTTAGGGTGGACCGGGGAGCTGTTTTTT.